This T cell receptor beta chain emerged from a study of TIL therapy for anti-PD-1-resistant metastatic lung cancer. Sequencing used immunoSEQ v3. Here immunoSEQ multiplex PCR was the method, and the copy in TCRdb shows in-frame clones only, minus some. The table lists around 8,000 clones, just under 75% of them singletons. The time point was: pre-treatment sample, taken before nivolumab and TIL therapy. Tumor tissue came from excised metastases, mostly pleural nodules or supraclavicular lymph nodes. Sequenced material: tumor tissue, taken at baseline. This receptor was identified in a person between 25 and 79 years old with non-small cell lung cancer.

In DNA form, the CDR3 reads TGTGCCAGCAGTCTCCGTCAAGGTCCCACGAGTGAGCAGTACTTC. Its protein is CASSLRQGPTSEQYF. V and J are TRBV27 and TRBJ2-5; D is unclear. Germline assignment: CDR1 MNHEY and CDR2 SMNVEV (reference sequence). Deletions cut 5 bases from V and 11 bases from J, with 24 bases between. The CDR3 has 15 amino acids.